This TCR beta chain emerged from a study of cytomegalovirus exposure and HLA in healthy donors (dated by TCRdb to the late 2010s). With respect to the entire study: According to a later analysis, the roughly 130 validation repertoires were produced on the same platform as the roughly 700 repertoires of the first cohort. To predict cytomegalovirus infection status, the study brought together high-throughput TCR immunosequencing, statistical association of individual TCRs with disease status, and machine learning. Along with the 666-subject first cohort, a separate validation cohort of over a hundred different subjects was used. The study aimed to test whether signatures of past pathogen exposure could be identified by cataloging public T cell receptors. Study-wide conclusions, independent of this receptor: According to the authors, the approach could potentially be generalized to other disease states and immunological phenotypes. A few of the identified cytomegalovirus-associated TCR beta chains were confirmed in vitro to be specific for cytomegalovirus antigens. The study listed 150 to 200 TCR beta chains as associated with cytomegalovirus. Subsequent analysis determined that TCRs grouped into clusters in the first cohort also showed a tendency toward co-occurrence across the roughly 110 validation repertoires, and 85% to 95% of cluster scores exceeded 0. The validation cohort had no HLA typing available for a later analysis, so co-occurrence within that cohort was assessed over all 120 or so repertoires. Cytomegalovirus status was reported to be diagnosed by the classifier with high specificity and sensitivity in both the original and validation cohorts. Across donors, most TCR sequences were observed very rarely, whereas some public TCRs were present in many individuals.

V is pruned by 3 bases and J by 0 bases, leaving 5 bases of the junction without a gene match. From the cysteine up to the phenylalanine, the CDR3 has a length of 15 residues. Left in the record is the CDR3 DNA by itself, 45 bases read in frame from the first base. CDR1 and CDR2, per the germline V gene, are SGDLS and YYNGEE. The donors belonged to the validation cohort of roughly 120 subjects, which was separate from the approximately 700-subject first cohort. To note about this clone: What this receptor recognizes is not known. The record has no base qualities; no much larger clone is one base away.

The library was obtained by the immunoSEQ multiplex PCR assay. In the paper's pipeline: A statistical classification framework was built to diagnose cytomegalovirus status from the catalog of TCR beta chain sequences. The table was pulled from immuneACCESS by TCRdb, which kept in-frame rearrangements only. Such tables lose some clones; where checked, under half of the loss comes from unresolved V genes, and the rest has no known cause. The V and J calls and the clone size are those of that table, but D and trimming were determined from the DNA. The sample table lists 150,000 to 200,000 clones, 85% to 90% of them with a count of one. The ten top clones hold 5.5% to 6% of the sample.

Specimen: PBMCs. Recombination connected TRBV9 to TRBJ1-2; 7 bases in the middle match TRBD1. The sequence came from a woman younger than 45 in good health and CMV-seronegative. The nucleotide sequence reads as follows: TGTGCCAGCAGCGAGGGGGACAGCTCTAACTATGGCTACACCTTC. The resulting protein is CASSEGDSSNYGYTF.